This T cell receptor (beta chain) was documented in a study of blood T cell repertoires in COVID-19. Whole-study context: The samples span acute and convalescent COVID-19 from the United States, Italy and Spain.

The CDR3 is 15 residues long. The V end lost 5 bases, the J end lost 0 bases, and 13 bases lay between the germline ends. From germline, CDR1 is SGHTA and CDR2 FQGNSA. Original data processing: Cell counts per sample came from amplifying reference gene primers. Clones were sequenced by immunoSEQ multiplex PCR, and TCRdb holds only the in-frame ones, with some missing. The D gene and trimming were derived from the DNA, and the V and J assignments and clone size from that table. The sample contains around 30,000 clones, 80% to 90% of which appear only once. Only a few counts were recorded for this clone.

The origin of this receptor is a human donor in a cohort sampled during active COVID-19. The chain has TRBV7-2 and TRBJ1-1; D remains unclear. Sequencing was done on a sample of peripheral blood. The CDR3 loop reads CASSREGRMNTEAFF. CDR3 nucleotide sequence: TGTGCCAGCAGCAGGGAGGGTCGGATGAACACTGAAGCTTTCTTT.